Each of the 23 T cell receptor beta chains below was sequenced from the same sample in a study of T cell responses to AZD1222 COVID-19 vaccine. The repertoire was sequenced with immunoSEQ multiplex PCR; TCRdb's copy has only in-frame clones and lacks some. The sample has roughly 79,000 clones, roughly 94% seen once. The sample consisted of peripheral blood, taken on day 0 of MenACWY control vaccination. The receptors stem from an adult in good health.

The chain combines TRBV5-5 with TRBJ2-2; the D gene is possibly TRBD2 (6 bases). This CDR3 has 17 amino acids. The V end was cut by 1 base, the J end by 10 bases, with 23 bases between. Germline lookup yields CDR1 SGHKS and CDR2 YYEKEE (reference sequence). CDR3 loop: CASSLLILGGDSAELFF. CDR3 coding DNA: TGTGCCAGCAGCTTGTTAATTTTGGGGGGAGACTCCGCGGAGCTGTTTTTT.

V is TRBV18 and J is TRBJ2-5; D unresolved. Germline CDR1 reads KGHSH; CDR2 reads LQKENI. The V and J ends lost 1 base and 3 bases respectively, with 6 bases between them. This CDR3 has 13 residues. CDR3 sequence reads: CASSPRTEETQYF. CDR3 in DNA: TGTGCCAGCTCACCACGAACAGAAGAGACCCAGTACTTC.

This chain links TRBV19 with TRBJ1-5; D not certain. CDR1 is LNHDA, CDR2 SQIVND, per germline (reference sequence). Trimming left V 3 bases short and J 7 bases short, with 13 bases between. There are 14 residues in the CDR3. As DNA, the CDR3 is TGTGCCAGTAGTATTAAGACCCGAGACCAGCCCCAGCATTTT. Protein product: CASSIKTRDQPQHF.

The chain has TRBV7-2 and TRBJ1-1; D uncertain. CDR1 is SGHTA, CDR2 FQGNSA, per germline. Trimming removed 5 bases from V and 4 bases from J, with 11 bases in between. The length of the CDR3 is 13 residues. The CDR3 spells CASSPHQTTEAFF. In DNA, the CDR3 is TGTGCCAGCAGCCCGCACCAGACCACTGAAGCTTTCTTT.

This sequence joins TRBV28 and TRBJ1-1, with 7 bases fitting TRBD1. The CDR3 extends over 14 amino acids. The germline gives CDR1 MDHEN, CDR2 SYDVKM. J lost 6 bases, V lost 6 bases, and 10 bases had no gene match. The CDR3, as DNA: TGTGCCAGCAGCCGGAACAGGGGTTTAGCTGAAGCTTTCTTT. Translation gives CASSRNRGLAEAFF.

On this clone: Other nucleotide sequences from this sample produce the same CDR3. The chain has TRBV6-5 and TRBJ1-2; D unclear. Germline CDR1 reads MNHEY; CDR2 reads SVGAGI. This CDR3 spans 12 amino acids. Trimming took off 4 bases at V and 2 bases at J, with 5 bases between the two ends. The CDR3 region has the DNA TGTGCCAGCAGTTCCCGAAACTATGGCTACACCTTC. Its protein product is CASSSRNYGYTF.

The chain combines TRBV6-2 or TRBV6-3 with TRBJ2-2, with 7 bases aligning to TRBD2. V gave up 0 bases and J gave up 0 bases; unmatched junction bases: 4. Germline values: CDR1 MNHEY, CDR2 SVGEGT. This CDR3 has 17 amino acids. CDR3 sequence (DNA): TGTGCCAGCAGTTACTCTGTGGGGGGGACGAACACCGGGGAGCTGTTTTTT. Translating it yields CASSYSVGGTNTGELFF.

In DNA form, the CDR3 reads TGTGCCAGCAGTTCCGGGACAGGGTCTGGCTACACCTTC. Translation: CASSSGTGSGYTF. The chain combines TRBV6-6 with TRBJ1-2; 9 bases align to TRBD1. The CDR3 runs to 13 residues. V lost 4 bases to trimming and J lost 7 bases; unmatched junction nucleotides: 4. CDR1 is MNHNY and CDR2 is SVGAGI in the germline V gene (reference sequence).

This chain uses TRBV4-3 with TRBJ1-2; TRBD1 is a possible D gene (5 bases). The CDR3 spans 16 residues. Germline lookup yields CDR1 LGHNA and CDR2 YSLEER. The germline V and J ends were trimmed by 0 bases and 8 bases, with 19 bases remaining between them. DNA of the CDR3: TGCGCCAGCAGCCAAGATTACGGGACGGCCGCGGGGGGCTACACCTTC. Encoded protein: CASSQDYGTAAGGYTF.

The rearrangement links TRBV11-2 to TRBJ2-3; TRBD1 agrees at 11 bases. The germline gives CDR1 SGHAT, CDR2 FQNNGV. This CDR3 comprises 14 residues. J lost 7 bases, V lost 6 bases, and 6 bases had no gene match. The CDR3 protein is CASRSDRGQNTQYF. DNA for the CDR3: TGTGCCAGCAGATCGGACAGGGGGCAGAATACGCAGTATTTT.

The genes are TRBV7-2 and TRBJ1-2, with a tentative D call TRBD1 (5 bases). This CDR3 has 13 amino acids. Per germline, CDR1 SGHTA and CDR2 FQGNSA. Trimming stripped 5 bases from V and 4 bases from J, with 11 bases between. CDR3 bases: TGTGCCAGCAGCCCTTTACAGGCCTATGGCTACACCTTC. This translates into CASSPLQAYGYTF.

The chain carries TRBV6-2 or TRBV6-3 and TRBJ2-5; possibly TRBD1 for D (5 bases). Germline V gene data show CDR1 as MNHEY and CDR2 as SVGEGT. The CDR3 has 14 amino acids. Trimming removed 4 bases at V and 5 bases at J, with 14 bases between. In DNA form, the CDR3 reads TGTGCCAGCAGTTCTCTCAGGGCACGGGAGACCCAGTACTTC. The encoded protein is CASSSLRARETQYF.

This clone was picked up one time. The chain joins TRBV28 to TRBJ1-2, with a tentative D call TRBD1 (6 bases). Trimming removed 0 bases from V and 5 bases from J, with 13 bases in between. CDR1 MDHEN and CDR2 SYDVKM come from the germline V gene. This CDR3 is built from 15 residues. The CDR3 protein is CASSLWDSLRYGYTF. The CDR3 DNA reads TGTGCCAGCAGTTTATGGGACAGTTTGAGGTATGGCTACACCTTC.

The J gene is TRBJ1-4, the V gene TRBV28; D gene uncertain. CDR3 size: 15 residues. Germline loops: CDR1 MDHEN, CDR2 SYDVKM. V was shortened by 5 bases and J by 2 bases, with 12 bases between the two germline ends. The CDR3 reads CASSIDLFTNEKLFF. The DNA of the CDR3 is TGTGCCAGCAGTATTGATTTGTTCACTAATGAAAAACTGTTTTTT. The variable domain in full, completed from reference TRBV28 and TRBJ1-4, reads DVKVTQSSRYLVKRTGEKVFLECVQDMDHENMFWYRQDPGLGLRLIYFSYDVKMKEKGDIPEGYSVSREKKERFSLILESASTNQTSMYLCASSIDLFTNEKLFFGSGTQLSVL.

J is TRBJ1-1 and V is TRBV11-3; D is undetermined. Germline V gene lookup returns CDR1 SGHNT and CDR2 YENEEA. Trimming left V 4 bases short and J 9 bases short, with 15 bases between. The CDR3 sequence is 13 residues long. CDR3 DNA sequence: TGTGCCAGCAGCTCAAGTTCGGGAGGGCAAGCTTTCTTT. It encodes CASSSSSGGQAFF.

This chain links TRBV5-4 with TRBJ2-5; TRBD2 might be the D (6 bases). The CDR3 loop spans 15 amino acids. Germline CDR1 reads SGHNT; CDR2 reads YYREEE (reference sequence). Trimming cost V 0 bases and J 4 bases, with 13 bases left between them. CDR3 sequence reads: CASSLASGEGETQYF. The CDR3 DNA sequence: TGTGCCAGCAGCTTGGCCTCGGGAGAGGGAGAGACCCAGTACTTC.

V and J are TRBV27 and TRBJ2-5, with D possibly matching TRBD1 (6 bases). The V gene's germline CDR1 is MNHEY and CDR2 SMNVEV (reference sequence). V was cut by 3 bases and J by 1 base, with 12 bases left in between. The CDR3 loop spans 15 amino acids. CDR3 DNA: TGTGCCAGCAGTTTTTTGGGGGCCCCCCAAGAGACCCAGTACTTC. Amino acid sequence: CASSFLGAPQETQYF.

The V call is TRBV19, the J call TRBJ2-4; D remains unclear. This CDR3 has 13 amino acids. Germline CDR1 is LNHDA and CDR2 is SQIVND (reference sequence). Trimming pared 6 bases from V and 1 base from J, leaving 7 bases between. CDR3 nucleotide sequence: TGTGCCAGTAGGGCACCCGCCAAAAACATTCAGTACTTC. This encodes CASRAPAKNIQYF. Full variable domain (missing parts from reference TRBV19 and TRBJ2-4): DGGITQSPKYLFRKEGQNVTLSCEQNLNHDAMYWYRQDPGQGLRLIYYSQIVNDFQKGDIAEGYSVSREKKESFPLTVTSAQKNPTAFYLCASRAPAKNIQYFGAGTRLSVL.

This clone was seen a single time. Here the CDR3 reads CASVITGNGYTF. The DNA for the CDR3 is TGTGCCAGCGTCATAACGGGAAATGGCTACACCTTC. The J gene is TRBJ1-2, the V gene TRBV7-9, with D unclear. The CDR3 is 12 residues long. V lost 8 bases and J lost 6, with 13 bases in between. In germline, CDR1 is SEHNR, CDR2 FQNEAQ (reference sequence).

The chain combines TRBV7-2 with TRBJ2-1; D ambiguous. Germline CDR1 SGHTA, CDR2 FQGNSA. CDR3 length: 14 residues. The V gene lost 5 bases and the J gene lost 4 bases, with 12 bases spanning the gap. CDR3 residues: CASSPAHLYNEQFF. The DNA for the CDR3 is TGTGCCAGCAGCCCCGCCCATCTATACAATGAGCAGTTCTTC.

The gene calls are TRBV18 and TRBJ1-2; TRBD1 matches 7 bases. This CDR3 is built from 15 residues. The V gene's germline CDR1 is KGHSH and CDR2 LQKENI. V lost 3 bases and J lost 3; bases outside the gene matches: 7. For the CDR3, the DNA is TGTGCCAGCTCACCCTACACCGACAGGGACTATGGCTACACCTTC. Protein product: CASSPYTDRDYGYTF.

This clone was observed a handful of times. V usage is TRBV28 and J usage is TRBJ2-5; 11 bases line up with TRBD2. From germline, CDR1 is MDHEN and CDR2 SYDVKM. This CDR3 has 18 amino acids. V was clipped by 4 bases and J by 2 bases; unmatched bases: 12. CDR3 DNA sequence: TGTGCCAGCAGTTCTCGGAGTAGCGGGGGGGCGGAGCAAGAGACCCAGTACTTC. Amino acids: CASSSRSSGGAEQETQYF.

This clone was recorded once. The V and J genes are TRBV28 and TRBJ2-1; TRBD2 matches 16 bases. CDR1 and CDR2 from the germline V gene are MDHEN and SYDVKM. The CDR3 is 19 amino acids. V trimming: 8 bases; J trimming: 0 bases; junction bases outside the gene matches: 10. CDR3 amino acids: CASVTSGLAGGSSYNEQFF. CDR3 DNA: TGTGCCAGCGTTACCTCGGGACTAGCGGGGGGGAGCTCCTACAATGAGCAGTTCTTC.